The clone carrying this T cell receptor beta chain was seen only a few times. The data derive from a study of blood T cell repertoires in COVID-19. The CDR3 has 14 amino acids. The V gene's germline CDR1 is LGHDT and CDR2 YNNKEL (reference sequence). V shed 2 bases, J shed 9 bases, and the junction held 8 bases outside the gene matches. Individuals drawn from some 25 US areas were roughly 18 to 100 years old. TCRdb's copy holds only in-frame clones and misses some; the assay was immunoSEQ multiplex PCR. The sample includes some 500,000 clones, 88% of them seen just once. The source material was PBMCs or T cells enriched from blood (not recorded which). This sequence originates from a woman in her thirties or forties who had recovered from COVID-19. This rearrangement joins TRBV3-1 (or the pseudogene TRBV3-2) to TRBJ1-1, with 8 bases matching TRBD1. The DNA of the CDR3 is TGTGCCAGCAGCCAAAACTCCCGGGACAGGAAAGCTTTCTTT. Protein sequence: CASSQNSRDRKAFF.